This TCR beta chain appears in the sequencing data of a study of T cells in Graves' hyperthyroidism and ophthalmopathy. Turning to the study itself: Peripheral blood was secured at the point of initial diagnosis, before any treatment.

Study-wide points: Most clonotypes expanded in thyroid above 0.001 were likewise present in blood.

V was clipped by 2 bases and J by 3 bases; unmatched bases: 6. This CDR3 region has 15 residues. Germline CDR1 is GTSNPN and CDR2 is SVGIG (reference sequence). Researchers amplified the TCR beta CDR3 regions from RNA transcripts. TCR CDR3 underwent first-round RT-PCR with the HTBI primer set. One entry per CDR3 protein, called by TCRdb with MiXCR from the multiplex PCR reads. The sample includes approximately 520,000 distinct CDR3 sequences, less than 25% seen only once; the top ten take 26%. Ten or more counts support this clonotype. Its antigen is currently unknown. Stable disease denoted Graves' hyperthyroidism without ophthalmopathy progression within 18 months. Uncontrolled infections, other autoimmune diseases, pregnancy or lactation led to exclusion of patients.

The sample taken for sequencing was blood. V gene TRBV30 combines with J gene TRBJ2-2, with TRBD2 matching 7 bases. The sequence derives from a man between 18 and 35 years old with Graves' hyperthyroidism. Here the CDR3 DNA reads TGTGCCTGGAGTCCTCGGGACTACCACACCGGGGAGCTGTTTTTT. Amino acids: CAWSPRDYHTGELFF.